The rows below give T cell receptor beta chains drawn from one sample of a study of PD-1 blockade in classical Hodgkin lymphoma. The assay was immunoSEQ multiplex PCR, and TCRdb's table has in-frame clones only and misses some. The sample includes some 26,000 clones, about 93% of them seen just once. The sample comprised peripheral blood mononuclear cells (PBMCs). The source is a human donor with classical Hodgkin lymphoma. Both conserved end residues are part of each CDR3. A D gene is named only where the DNA matches it firmly. Clone size, where shown, is once, few, many, or a class for clones that have expanded.

D gene | clone size | J gene | V gene | CDR3 DNA | CDR3 protein
TRBD2 | once | TRBJ2-1 | TRBV19 | TGTGCCAGTAGTATAGTTAGCGGGGGGGATCGTTATGAGCAGTTCTTC | CASSIVSGGDRYEQFF
- | - | TRBJ1-5 | TRBV30 | TGTGCCTGGGGCACAGGGTACAATCAGCCCCAGCATTTT | CAWGTGYNQPQHF
- | - | TRBJ1-2 | TRBV27 | TGTGCCTCGAGGGGGGGCACCCTGGATGGCTACACCTTC | CASRGGTLDGYTF
- | - | TRBJ2-5 | TRBV25-1 | TGTGCCAGCAGCCCGCCCCCGACAGTCAGAATAGGGTTGGAGACCCAGTACTTC | CASSPPPTVRIGLETQYF
- | - | TRBJ1-4 | TRBV30 | TGTGCCTGGTCGGCGAGGACACTGAGGAGTGAAAAACTGTTTTTT | CAWSARTLRSEKLFF
TRBD1 | - | TRBJ2-7 | TRBV7-9 | TGTGCCAGCCGCGGGGACAGGGTCTACGAGCAGTACTTC | CASRGDRVYEQYF
- | - | TRBJ2-7 | TRBV19 | TGTGCCAGTACATGGAGGGCGGGTGGCCCCTACGAGCAGTACTTC | CASTWRAGGPYEQYF
- | - | TRBJ2-1 | TRBV6-5 | TGTGCCACCAGGGGCGTGGATACAAGCAATGAGCAGTTCTTC | CATRGVDTSNEQFF
- | - | TRBJ2-5 | TRBV29-1 | TGCAGCGGTAGGGACACCGTTCGGGAGACCCAGTACTTC | CSGRDTVRETQYF
- | - | TRBJ2-5 | TRBV30 | TGTGCCTGGAGTGTGGTTGAGGACCAAGAGACCCAGTACTTC | CAWSVVEDQETQYF
- | - | TRBJ2-1 | TRBV19 | TGTGCCAGTAGTATGAAACAAAATGAGCAGTTCTTC | CASSMKQNEQFF
TRBD1 | - | TRBJ2-7 | TRBV19 | TGTGCCAGTAGTAAAACAGGGGGAAGCTACGAGCAGTACTTC | CASSKTGGSYEQYF
- | - | TRBJ2-7 | TRBV2 | TGTGCCTCGACCGCCGAGTTCTCCTACGAGCAGTACTTC | CASTAEFSYEQYF
TRBD1 | - | TRBJ2-1 | TRBV29-1 | TGCAGCGTTGAAGGGGGACAGGGGTCCTACAATGAGCAGTTCTTC | CSVEGGQGSYNEQFF
- | - | TRBJ2-6 | TRBV19 | TGTGCCAGTAGTATAGATTGGATGGCCTCTGGGGCCAACGTCCTGACTTTC | CASSIDWMASGANVLTF
- | - | TRBJ1-6 | TRBV6-1 | TGTGCCAGCAGTACAGTGGGCCGCGTTAATTCACCCCTCCACTTT | CASSTVGRVNSPLHF
- | - | TRBJ1-5 | TRBV10-3 | TGTGCCATCAGTGAGATCCACGGGATGCAGCCCCAGCATTTT | CAISEIHGMQPQHF
- | - | TRBJ2-7 | TRBV28 | TGTGCCAGCCTTGAACGACTAGATTCCTACGAGCAGTACTTC | CASLERLDSYEQYF
- | - | TRBJ1-1 | TRBV6-6 | TGTGCCAGCATTCAAGCCGGGGGGAGCACTGAAGCTTTCTTT | CASIQAGGSTEAFF
TRBD1 | - | TRBJ1-1 | TRBV19 | TGTGCCAGTAGTATTCCCGGGACAGGTACTGAAGCTTTCTTT | CASSIPGTGTEAFF
- | - | TRBJ2-7 | TRBV7-9 | TGTGCCAGCAGCTTGGGCAGTTACGAGCAGTACTTC | CASSLGSYEQYF
- | - | TRBJ1-1 | TRBV4-2 | TGTGCCAGCAGCTTAAAGGGGGGGGGCACTGAAGCTTTCTTT | CASSLKGGGTEAFF
- | - | TRBJ1-5 | TRBV28 | TGTGCCAGCAGTTTGGGGGGGCCCGGTCAGCCCCAGCATTTT | CASSLGGPGQPQHF
- | - | TRBJ2-1 | TRBV14 | TGTGCCAGCAGCCATGGGGGGACCTACAATGAGCAGTTCTTC | CASSHGGTYNEQFF
TRBD1 | once | TRBJ1-3 | TRBV13 | TGTGCCAGCAGCCCACCCCCGGTCCCTCGGACAGGGCACTCTGGAAACACCATATATTTT | CASSPPPVPRTGHSGNTIYF